Sequencing of this T cell receptor (beta chain) was carried out in a study of blood T cell repertoires in COVID-19. Looking at the study overall: COVID-19 samples collected from the United States, Italy and Spain covered acute and convalescent phases. Sample material is recorded as cDNA or gDNA derived from T cells, B-cell-depleted T cells, or PBMCs.

Authors' methods: Reference gene primers were amplified, and this amplification served to estimate nucleated cell counts. Profiling relied on immunoSEQ multiplex PCR, and the TCRdb table lists in-frame clones only, not all of them. V, J and clone size were drawn from that table, and D and trimming were deduced from the DNA. The sample yields about 240,000 clones, about four fifths seen once. J gave up 5 bases and V 6 bases, and 16 bases lay outside the gene matches. The CDR3 runs 18 residues. CDR1 is ENHRY, CDR2 SYGVKD, per germline. The source of this sequence is a man aged 45-60 years with acute or convalescent COVID-19. The chain couples TRBV10-3 to TRBJ2-2, with 9 bases aligning to TRBD2. The source material was peripheral blood. The CDR3 protein is CAISEGPAGGRNTGELFF. Here the CDR3 DNA reads TGTGCCATCAGCGAGGGACCCGCGGGGGGGCGTAATACCGGGGAGCTGTTTTTT.